This T cell receptor beta chain is drawn from a study of regulatory T cells in long-lasting Graves disease. Combining iRepertoire HTBI primers with Arm-PCR of CDR3 regions, the authors built TCR beta libraries. One entry per CDR3 protein, called by TCRdb with MiXCR from the multiplex PCR reads. The sample holds 310,000 or so distinct CDR3 sequences, 15% to 20% seen once. Overall study results and limits: Repertoires from persistent disease leaned toward TRBV28, TRBJ1-2 and TRBJ2-5. With approximately 2,800 shared public clonotypes, persistent patients exceeded new patients, who shared more than 900.

Per the germline V gene, CDR1 is DFQATT and CDR2 is SNEGSKA (reference sequence). This CDR3 contains 16 residues. The V and J ends lost 0 bases and 4 bases respectively, with 18 bases between them. The time point is: persistent/refractory GD, antithyroid drugs over 5 years with positive TRAb. RNA extracted from PBMCs served as the sequencing template. This clonotype was seen at least ten times. Its antigen is not identified. The input for sequencing was peripheral blood mononuclear cells (PBMCs), taken when the disease was refractory, from a patient treated with antithyroid drugs. This chain uses TRBV20-1 with TRBJ1-2, with D uncertain. The sequence derives from a female donor with Graves disease. CDR3: CSARDDGIGVSYGYTF. The CDR3 region has the DNA TGCAGTGCTAGAGATGATGGCATCGGGGTTTCCTATGGCTACACCTTC.